These 16 T cell receptor beta chains share one sample of origin, sequenced in a study of OX40 agonist ivuxolimab in advanced cancers. The data were produced by immunoSEQ multiplex PCR, yet TCRdb's version contains in-frame clones alone and is incomplete. The sample holds approximately 52,000 clones, around 87% seen once. The starting material was CD4+ or CD8+ T cells sorted from blood, obtained in a trial of the OX40 agonist ivuxolimab. These receptors all come from an adult with an advanced solid tumor such as melanoma, head and neck, liver or kidney cancer.

This clone has just a few counts. The V call is TRBV7-3, the J call TRBJ2-3; maybe TRBD2 (5 bases). The CDR3 has 13 amino acids. Trimming removed 1 base from V and 6 bases from J, with 8 bases in between. CDR1 is SGHTA and CDR2 is FQGTGA in the germline V gene. The CDR3: CASSLKRDDTQYF. CDR3 sequence (DNA): TGTGCCAGCAGCTTAAAACGGGATGATACGCAGTATTTT.

This clone rates as medium-sized. The rearrangement joins TRBV18 to TRBJ2-7; 8 bases fit TRBD1. After removal of 1 base from V and 0 bases from J, the junction contained 2 bases not matched to a gene. CDR1 is KGHSH and CDR2 is LQKENI in the germline V gene. CDR3 length equals 15 residues. The CDR3 reads CASSPQGQASYEQYF. CDR3 nucleotides: TGTGCCAGCTCACCACAGGGACAGGCCTCCTACGAGCAGTACTTC.

The V gene is TRBV11-2, the J gene TRBJ1-2; D is ambiguous. Germline lookup yields CDR1 SGHAT and CDR2 FQNNGV. This CDR3 has 14 residues. V dropped 5 bases and J dropped 8 bases, with 18 bases sitting between them. As DNA, the CDR3 is TGTGCCAGCAGCCACGGGCCGAGGGAAGCCGGCTACACCTTC. Amino acid sequence: CASSHGPREAGYTF.

This clone was recorded once. V gene TRBV27 combines with J gene TRBJ1-2, with no clear D. Germline assignment: CDR1 MNHEY and CDR2 SMNVEV (reference sequence). V dropped 2 bases and J dropped 4 bases, with 8 bases sitting between them. This CDR3 is built from 13 residues. The CDR3 DNA reads TGTGCCAGCAGTTTACAGAGCTCCTATGGCTACACCTTC. Amino acid sequence: CASSLQSSYGYTF.

This clone was seen only a few times. This sequence joins TRBV11-2 and TRBJ2-7; 7 bases are shared with TRBD1. Germline V gene sequence: CDR1 SGHAT, CDR2 FQNNGV. Trimming removed 2 bases from V and 3 bases from J; junction bases left unmatched: 1. The CDR3 covers 13 residues. CDR3 residues: CASSLRQGYEQYF. The CDR3 DNA follows: TGTGCCAGCAGCTTAAGACAGGGCTACGAGCAGTACTTC.

V gene TRBV19 combines with J gene TRBJ1-2, with D maybe TRBD1 (6 bases). Trimming shortened V by 5 bases and J by 2 bases, and 24 bases separated the two germline ends. The CDR3 runs 18 residues. CDR1 is LNHDA, CDR2 SQIVND, per germline (reference sequence). The DNA for the CDR3 is TGTGCCAGTAGTCTGGGTCCGGTATCTGGGACACTGAACTATGGCTACACCTTC. Translated, it gives CASSLGPVSGTLNYGYTF.

This chain links TRBV7-2 with TRBJ2-7; D assignment may be TRBD1 or TRBD2 (5 bases each). The CDR3 has 14 residues. Per germline, CDR1 SGHTA and CDR2 FQGNSA. The ends were cut back, 5 bases at V and 6 bases at J, with 17 bases in the middle. The CDR3 spells CASSPWSGTGEQYF. CDR3 DNA sequence: TGTGCCAGCAGCCCATGGTCAGGGACCGGCGAGCAGTACTTC.

This clone was detected a few times. The chain has TRBV2 and TRBJ2-3; no firm D call. Trimming removed 3 bases from V and 7 bases from J, with 8 bases in between. CDR3 length: 12 residues. CDR1 is SNHLY and CDR2 is FYNNEI in the germline V gene. The CDR3 loop is CASSDGVNTQYF. Here the CDR3 DNA reads TGTGCCAGCAGTGATGGAGTTAATACGCAGTATTTT.

This clone was detected only once. V is TRBV11-1 and J is TRBJ2-5; no clear D. The CDR3 loop spans 15 amino acids. V lost 6 bases and J 2 bases, leaving 16 bases between the germline ends. CDR1 SGHAT and CDR2 FQDESV come from the germline V gene (reference sequence). The CDR3 spells CASSRQAREQETQYF. The DNA for the CDR3 is TGTGCCAGCAGTCGCCAGGCTCGCGAGCAAGAGACCCAGTACTTC.

This chain uses TRBV2 with TRBJ2-5; 7 nucleotides agree with TRBD2. The V gene's germline CDR1 is SNHLY and CDR2 FYNNEI. There are 13 residues in the CDR3. J gave up 5 bases and V 8 bases, and 8 bases lay outside the gene matches. For the CDR3, the DNA is TGTGCCAGCCACCCCGGGGAGGGGGAGACCCAGTACTTC. Translating gives CASHPGEGETQYF.

The chain links TRBV5-6 to TRBJ1-4; D might be TRBD1 (5 bases). Trimming left V 1 base short and J 5 bases short, with 15 bases between. This CDR3 contains 16 residues. Germline V CDR1 and CDR2: SGHDT, YYEEEE. CDR3 coding DNA: TGTGCCAGCAGCTTGCCCAACCGGGGCGCGAATGAAAAACTGTTTTTT. As protein: CASSLPNRGANEKLFF. The full variable domain, with the rest looked up from reference TRBV5-6 and TRBJ1-4, is DAGVTQSPTHLIKTRGQQVTLRCSPKSGHDTVSWYQQALGQGPQFIFQYYEEEERQRGNFPDRFSGHQFPNYSSELNVNALLLGDSALYLCASSLPNRGANEKLFFGSGTQLSVL.

This clone was detected once. This chain joins TRBV2 and TRBJ2-3; 8 bases line up with TRBD2. Germline lookup yields CDR1 SNHLY and CDR2 FYNNEI. The CDR3 totals 16 residues. V was clipped by 5 bases and J by 3 bases; unmatched bases: 10. The CDR3 spells CASSPAGGQKTDTQYF. The CDR3 DNA reads TGTGCCAGCAGTCCTGCGGGGGGACAAAAGACAGATACGCAGTATTTT.

This clone was seen just once. The V and J genes are TRBV29-1 and TRBJ1-4; D might be TRBD1 (5 bases). V was pared by 1 base and J by 8 bases, with 14 bases between. The CDR3 has 14 residues. The germline V gene encodes CDR1 SQVTM and CDR2 ANQGSEA. CDR3 bases: TGCAGCGTTGAAGGGGACGGGCCTCGGGAAAAACTGTTTTTT. Amino acids: CSVEGDGPREKLFF.

The J gene is TRBJ2-3, the V gene TRBV6-5; D unclear. Germline assignment: CDR1 MNHEY and CDR2 SVGAGI. The CDR3 contains 12 residues. Trimming removed 6 bases at V and 4 bases at J, with 8 bases between. Here the CDR3 reads CASRGAADTQYF. Here the CDR3 DNA reads TGTGCCAGCAGGGGCGCAGCAGATACGCAGTATTTT.

This chain joins TRBV6-6 and TRBJ2-3, with 8 bases lining up with TRBD1. The germline gives CDR1 MNHNY, CDR2 SVGAGI (reference sequence). The CDR3 loop spans 15 amino acids. V gave up 1 base and J gave up 0 bases; unmatched junction bases: 0. The CDR3 loop reads CASSYWTGSTDTQYF. The CDR3 coding sequence is TGTGCCAGCAGTTACTGGACAGGGAGCACAGATACGCAGTATTTT.

This clone showed up just once. This chain joins TRBV4-1 and TRBJ1-1; D is uncertain. The CDR3 spans 15 residues. V was cut by 1 base and J by 1 base, with 10 bases left in between. Germline assignment: CDR1 MGHRA and CDR2 YSYEKL. This CDR3 reads CASSQVESGNTEAFF. The CDR3 DNA follows: TGCGCCAGCAGCCAAGTCGAATCTGGGAACACTGAAGCTTTCTTT.